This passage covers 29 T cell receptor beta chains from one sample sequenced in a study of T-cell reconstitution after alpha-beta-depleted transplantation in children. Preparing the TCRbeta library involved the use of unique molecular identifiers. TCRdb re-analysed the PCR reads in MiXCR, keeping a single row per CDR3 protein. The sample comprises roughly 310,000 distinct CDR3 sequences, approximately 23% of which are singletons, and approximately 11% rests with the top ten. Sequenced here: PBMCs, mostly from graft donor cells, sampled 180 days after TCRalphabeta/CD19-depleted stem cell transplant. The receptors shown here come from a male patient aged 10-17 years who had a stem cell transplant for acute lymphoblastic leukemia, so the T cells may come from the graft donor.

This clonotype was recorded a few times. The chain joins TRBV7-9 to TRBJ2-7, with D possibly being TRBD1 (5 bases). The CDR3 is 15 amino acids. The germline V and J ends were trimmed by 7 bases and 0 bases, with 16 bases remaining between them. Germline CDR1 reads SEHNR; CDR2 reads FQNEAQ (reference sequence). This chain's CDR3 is CASTFGVGASYEQYF. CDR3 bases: TGTGCCAGCACCTTTGGGGTAGGGGCCTCCTACGAGCAGTACTTC.

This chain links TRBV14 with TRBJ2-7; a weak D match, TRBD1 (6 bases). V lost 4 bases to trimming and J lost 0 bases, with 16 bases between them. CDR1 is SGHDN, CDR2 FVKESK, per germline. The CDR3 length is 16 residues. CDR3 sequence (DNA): TGTGCCAGCAGCCGAATGGGGGCACTAGACTCCTACGAGCAGTACTTC. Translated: CASSRMGALDSYEQYF.

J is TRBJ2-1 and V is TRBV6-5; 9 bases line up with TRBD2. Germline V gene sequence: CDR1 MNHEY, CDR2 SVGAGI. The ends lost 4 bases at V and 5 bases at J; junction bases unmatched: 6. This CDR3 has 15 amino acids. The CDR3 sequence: CASSSPSGINNEQFF. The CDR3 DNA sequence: TGTGCCAGCAGTTCCCCTAGCGGGATCAACAATGAGCAGTTCTTC.

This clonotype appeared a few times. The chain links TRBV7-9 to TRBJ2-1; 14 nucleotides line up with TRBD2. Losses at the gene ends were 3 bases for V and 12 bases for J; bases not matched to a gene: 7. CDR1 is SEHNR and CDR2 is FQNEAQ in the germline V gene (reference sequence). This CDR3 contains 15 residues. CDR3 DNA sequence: TGTGCCAGCAGCTTTGGCGGGACTAGCGGGAGAAGGCAGTTCTTC. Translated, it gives CASSFGGTSGRRQFF.

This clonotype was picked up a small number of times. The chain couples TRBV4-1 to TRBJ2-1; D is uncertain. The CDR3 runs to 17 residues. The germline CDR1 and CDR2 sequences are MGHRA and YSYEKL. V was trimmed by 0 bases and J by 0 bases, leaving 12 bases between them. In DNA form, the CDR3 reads TGCGCCAGCAGCCAAGAGAGCTGGCTGGTCTCCTACAATGAGCAGTTCTTC. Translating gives CASSQESWLVSYNEQFF.

In nucleotides, the CDR3 is TGCAGTGCTAGACGACCGGGACTCCGGGACCAAGAGACCCAGTACTTC. Protein: CSARRPGLRDQETQYF. The chain combines TRBV20-1 with TRBJ2-5, with D possibly being TRBD2 (6 bases). The CDR3 covers 16 residues. Between the trimmed V and J ends, which lost 2 bases and 0 bases, there was a span of 16 bases. Per germline, CDR1 DFQATT and CDR2 SNEGSKA (reference sequence).

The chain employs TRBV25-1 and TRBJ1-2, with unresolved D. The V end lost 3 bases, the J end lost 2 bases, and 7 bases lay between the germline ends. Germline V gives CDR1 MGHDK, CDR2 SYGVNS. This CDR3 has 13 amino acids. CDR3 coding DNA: TGTGCCAGCAGTGAGCCAGGAAACTATGGCTACACCTTC. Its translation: CASSEPGNYGYTF.

CDR3 bases: TGTGCCAGCAGCTTACCACTGGTCGGGAGCTCCTACAATGAGCAGTTCTTC. Protein: CASSLPLVGSSYNEQFF. The chain couples TRBV11-1 to TRBJ2-1; a weak D match, TRBD2 (6 bases). The CDR3 contains 17 residues. V was pared by 2 bases and J by 0 bases, with 14 bases between. The germline CDR1 and CDR2 sequences are SGHAT and FQDESV (reference sequence).

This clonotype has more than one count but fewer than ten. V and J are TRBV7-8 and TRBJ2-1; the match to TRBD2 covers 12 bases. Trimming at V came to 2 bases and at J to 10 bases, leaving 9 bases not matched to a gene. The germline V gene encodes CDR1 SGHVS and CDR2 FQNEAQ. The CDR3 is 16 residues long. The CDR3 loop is CASSLPPSGRAGEQFF. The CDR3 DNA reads TGTGCCAGCAGCTTACCCCCTAGCGGGAGGGCCGGAGAGCAGTTCTTC.

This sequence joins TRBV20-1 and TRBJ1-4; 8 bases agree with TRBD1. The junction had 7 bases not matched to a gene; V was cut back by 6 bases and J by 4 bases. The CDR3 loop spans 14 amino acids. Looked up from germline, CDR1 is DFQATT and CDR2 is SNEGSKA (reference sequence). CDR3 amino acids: CSAPTGVINEKLFF. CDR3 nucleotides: TGCAGTGCGCCGACAGGGGTGATTAATGAAAAACTGTTTTTT.

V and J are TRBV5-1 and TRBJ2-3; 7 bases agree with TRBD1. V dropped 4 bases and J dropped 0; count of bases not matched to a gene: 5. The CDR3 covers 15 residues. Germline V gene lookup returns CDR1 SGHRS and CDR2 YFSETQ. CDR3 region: CASSRGQPSTDTQYF. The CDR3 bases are TGCGCCAGCAGCAGGGGACAGCCGAGCACAGATACGCAGTATTTT.

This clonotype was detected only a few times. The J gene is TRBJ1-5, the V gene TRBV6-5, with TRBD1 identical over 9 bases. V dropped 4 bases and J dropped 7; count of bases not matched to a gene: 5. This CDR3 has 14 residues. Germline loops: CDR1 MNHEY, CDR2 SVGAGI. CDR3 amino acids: CASSLTGGGQPQHF. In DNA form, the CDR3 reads TGTGCCAGCAGTTTGACAGGGGGTGGACAGCCCCAGCATTTT.

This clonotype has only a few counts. The CDR3 reads CASSLWAGGSSYNEQFF. The CDR3 coding sequence is TGTGCCAGCAGTTTATGGGCTGGCGGGAGCTCCTACAATGAGCAGTTCTTC. This chain uses TRBV12-3 or TRBV12-4 with TRBJ2-1; TRBD2 agrees at 7 bases. Trimming took 2 bases from V and 0 from J; bases not matched to a gene: 7. This CDR3 has 17 amino acids.

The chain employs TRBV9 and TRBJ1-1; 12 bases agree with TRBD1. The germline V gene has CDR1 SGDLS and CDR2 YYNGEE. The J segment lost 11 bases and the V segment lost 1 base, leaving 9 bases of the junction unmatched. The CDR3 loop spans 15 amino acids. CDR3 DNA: TGTGCCAGCAGCGTATCCGGGACAGGGGGCGCCGGGGCTTTCTTT. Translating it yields CASSVSGTGGAGAFF. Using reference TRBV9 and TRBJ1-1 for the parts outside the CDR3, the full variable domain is DSGVTQTPKHLITATGQRVTLRCSPRSGDLSVYWYQQSLDQGLQFLIQYYNGEERAKGNILERFSAQQFPDLHSELNLSSLELGDSALYFCASSVSGTGGAGAFFGQGTRLTVV.

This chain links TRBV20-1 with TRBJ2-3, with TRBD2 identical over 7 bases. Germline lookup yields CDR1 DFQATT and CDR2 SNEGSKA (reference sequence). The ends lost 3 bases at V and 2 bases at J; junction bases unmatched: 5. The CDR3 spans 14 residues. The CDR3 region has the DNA TGCAGTGCTAGGGGTGGGAGGGCCACAGATACGCAGTATTTT. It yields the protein CSARGGRATDTQYF.

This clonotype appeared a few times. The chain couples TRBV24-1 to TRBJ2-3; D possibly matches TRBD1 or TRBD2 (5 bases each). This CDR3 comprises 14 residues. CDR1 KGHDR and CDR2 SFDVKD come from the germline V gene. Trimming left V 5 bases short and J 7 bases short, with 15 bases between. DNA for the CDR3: TGTGCCACCAGTGCTGGGGGTAGCGTTAATACGCAGTATTTT. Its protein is CATSAGGSVNTQYF.

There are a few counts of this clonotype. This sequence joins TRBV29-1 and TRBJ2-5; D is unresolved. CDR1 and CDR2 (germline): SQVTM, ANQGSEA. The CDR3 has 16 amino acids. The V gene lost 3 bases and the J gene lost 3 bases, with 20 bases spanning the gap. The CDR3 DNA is TGCAGCGTTGATGGATTTCCCTGGCCAGACGAAGAGACCCAGTACTTC. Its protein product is CSVDGFPWPDEETQYF.

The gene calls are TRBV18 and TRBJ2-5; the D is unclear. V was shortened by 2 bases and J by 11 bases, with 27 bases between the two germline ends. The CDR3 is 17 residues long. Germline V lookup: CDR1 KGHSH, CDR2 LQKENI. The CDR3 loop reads CASSPILGGKHRSCQYF. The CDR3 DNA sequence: TGTGCCAGCTCACCAATCCTGGGTGGAAAACATCGTTCTTGTCAGTACTTC.

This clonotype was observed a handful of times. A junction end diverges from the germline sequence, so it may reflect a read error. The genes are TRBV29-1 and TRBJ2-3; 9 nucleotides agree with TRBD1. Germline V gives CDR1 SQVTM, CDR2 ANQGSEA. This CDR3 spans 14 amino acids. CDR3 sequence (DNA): TGCAGCGTTAAAGACAGGGGGAGTCGAGATACGCAGTATTTT. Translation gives CSVKDRGSRDTQYF.

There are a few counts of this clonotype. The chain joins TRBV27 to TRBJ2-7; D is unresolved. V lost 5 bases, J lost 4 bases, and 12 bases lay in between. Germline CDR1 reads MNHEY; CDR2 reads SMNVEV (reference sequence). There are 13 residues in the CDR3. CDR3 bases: TGTGCCAGCAGTCATGGCAGAGCTTACGAGCAGTACTTC. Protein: CASSHGRAYEQYF.

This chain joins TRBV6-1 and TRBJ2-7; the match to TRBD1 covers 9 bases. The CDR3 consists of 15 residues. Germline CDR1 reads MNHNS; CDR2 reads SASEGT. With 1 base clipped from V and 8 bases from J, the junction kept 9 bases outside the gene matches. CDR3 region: CASSEVSGTGYKQYF. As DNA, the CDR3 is TGTGCCAGCAGTGAAGTATCAGGGACAGGGTATAAGCAGTACTTC.

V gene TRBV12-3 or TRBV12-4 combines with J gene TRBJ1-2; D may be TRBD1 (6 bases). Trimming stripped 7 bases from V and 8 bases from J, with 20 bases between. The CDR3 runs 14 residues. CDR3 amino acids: CASTLFDTGTGYTF. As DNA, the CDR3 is TGTGCCAGCACCTTATTTGATACAGGGACGGGCTACACCTTC.

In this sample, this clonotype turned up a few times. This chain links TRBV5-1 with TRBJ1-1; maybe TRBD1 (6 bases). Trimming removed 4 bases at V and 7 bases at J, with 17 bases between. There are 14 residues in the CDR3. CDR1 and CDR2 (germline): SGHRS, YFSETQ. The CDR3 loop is CASSRKGVGSEAFF. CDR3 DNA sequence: TGCGCCAGCAGCCGGAAGGGGGTTGGCAGTGAAGCTTTCTTT.

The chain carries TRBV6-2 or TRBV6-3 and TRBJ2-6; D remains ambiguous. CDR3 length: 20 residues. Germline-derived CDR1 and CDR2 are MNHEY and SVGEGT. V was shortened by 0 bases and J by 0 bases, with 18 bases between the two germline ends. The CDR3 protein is CASSYSRSSSPFSGANVLTF. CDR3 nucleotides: TGTGCCAGCAGTTACTCGAGATCCTCTTCCCCCTTCTCTGGGGCCAACGTCCTGACTTTC.

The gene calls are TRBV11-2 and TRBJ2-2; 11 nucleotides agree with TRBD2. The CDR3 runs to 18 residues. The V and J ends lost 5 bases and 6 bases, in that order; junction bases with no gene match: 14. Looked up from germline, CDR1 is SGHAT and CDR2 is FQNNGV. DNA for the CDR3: TGTGCCAGCAGCCGCAATTTTATAGCGGGAGGGCCCCCCGGGGAGCTGTTTTTT. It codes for CASSRNFIAGGPPGELFF. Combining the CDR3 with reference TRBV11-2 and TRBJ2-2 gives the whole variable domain EAGVAQSPRYKIIEKRQSVAFWCNPISGHATLYWYQQILGQGPKLLIQFQNNGVVDDSQLPKDRFSAERLKGVDSTLKIQPAKLEDSAVYLCASSRNFIAGGPPGELFFGEGSRLTVL.

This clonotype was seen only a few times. The CDR3 DNA sequence: TGCAGTGCACTAAAGAGCGGGAGATTGTACGAGCAGTACTTC. This encodes CSALKSGRLYEQYF. The chain couples TRBV20-1 to TRBJ2-7, with 8 bases lining up with TRBD2. Germline V lookup: CDR1 DFQATT, CDR2 SNEGSKA (reference sequence). The CDR3 is 14 amino acids. With V trimmed by 6 bases and J by 4 bases, 11 bases remained unmatched.

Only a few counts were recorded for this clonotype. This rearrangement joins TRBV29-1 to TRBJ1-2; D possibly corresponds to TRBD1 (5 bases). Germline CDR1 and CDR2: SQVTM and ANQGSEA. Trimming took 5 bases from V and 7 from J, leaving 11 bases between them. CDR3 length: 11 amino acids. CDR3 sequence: CSVLLGAGYTF. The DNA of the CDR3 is TGCAGCGTTCTCCTCGGGGCTGGCTACACCTTC.

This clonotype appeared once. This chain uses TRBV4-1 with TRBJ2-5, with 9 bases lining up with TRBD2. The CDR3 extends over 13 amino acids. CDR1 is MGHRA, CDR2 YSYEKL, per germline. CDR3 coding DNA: TGCGCGGTAGCGGGAGCCCCTCCCCAGACCCAGTACTTC. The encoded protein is CAVAGAPPQTQYF.

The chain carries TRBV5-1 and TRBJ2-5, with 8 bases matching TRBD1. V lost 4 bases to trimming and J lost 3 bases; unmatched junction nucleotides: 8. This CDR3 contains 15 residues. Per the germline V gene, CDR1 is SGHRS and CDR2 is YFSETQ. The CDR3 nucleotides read TGCGCCAGCAGCCGCTGGACAGGGCAGGAAGAGACCCAGTACTTC. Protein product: CASSRWTGQEETQYF.